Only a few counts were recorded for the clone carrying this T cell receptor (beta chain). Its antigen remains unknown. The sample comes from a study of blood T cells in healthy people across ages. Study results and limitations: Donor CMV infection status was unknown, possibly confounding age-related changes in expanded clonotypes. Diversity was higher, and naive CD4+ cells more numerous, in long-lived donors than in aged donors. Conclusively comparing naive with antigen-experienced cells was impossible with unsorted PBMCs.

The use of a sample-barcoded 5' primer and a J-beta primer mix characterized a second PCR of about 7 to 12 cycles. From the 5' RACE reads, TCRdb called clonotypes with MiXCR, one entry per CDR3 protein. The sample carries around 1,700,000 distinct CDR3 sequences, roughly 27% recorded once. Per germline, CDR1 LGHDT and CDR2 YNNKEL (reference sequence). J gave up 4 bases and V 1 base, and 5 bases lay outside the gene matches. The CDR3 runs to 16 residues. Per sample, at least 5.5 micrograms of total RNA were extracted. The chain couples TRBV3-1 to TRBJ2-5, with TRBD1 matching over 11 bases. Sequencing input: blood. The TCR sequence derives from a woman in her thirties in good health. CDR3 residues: CASSQGDRGWRETQYF. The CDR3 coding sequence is TGTGCCAGCAGCCAAGGGGACAGGGGGTGGAGAGAGACCCAGTACTTC.